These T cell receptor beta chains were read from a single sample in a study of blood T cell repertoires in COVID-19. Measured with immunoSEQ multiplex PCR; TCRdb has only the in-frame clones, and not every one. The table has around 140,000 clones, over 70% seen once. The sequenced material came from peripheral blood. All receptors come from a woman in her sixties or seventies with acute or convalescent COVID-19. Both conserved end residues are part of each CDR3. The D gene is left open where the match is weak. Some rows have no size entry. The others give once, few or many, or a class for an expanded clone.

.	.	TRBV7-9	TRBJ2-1	CASTAYGEQFF	TGTGCCAGCACCGCTTACGGTGAGCAGTTCTTC
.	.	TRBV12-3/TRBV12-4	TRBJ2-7	CASSLRGYEQYF	TGTGCCAGCAGCCTCAGGGGCTACGAGCAGTACTTC
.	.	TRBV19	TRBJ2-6	CASSIQVSSGANVLTF	TGTGCCAGTAGTATCCAAGTGAGCTCTGGGGCCAACGTCCTGACTTTC
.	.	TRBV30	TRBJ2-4	CAASQGRTKNIQYF	TGTGCGGCGTCCCAGGGTCGGACCAAAAACATTCAGTACTTC
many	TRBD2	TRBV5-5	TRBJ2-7	CASSLTSGRNYEQYF	TGTGCCAGCAGCCTGACTAGCGGGAGAAACTACGAGCAGTACTTC
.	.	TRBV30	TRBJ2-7	CAWTSTTGRVNYEQYF	TGTGCCTGGACCAGCACTACAGGGAGGGTGAACTACGAGCAGTACTTC
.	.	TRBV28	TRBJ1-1	CASSPDRGTEAFF	TGTGCCAGCAGCCCTGACAGAGGCACTGAAGCTTTCTTT
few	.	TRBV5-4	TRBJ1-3	CASSSKGWDFGNTIYF	TGTGCCAGCAGCTCGAAGGGGTGGGACTTTGGAAACACCATATATTTT
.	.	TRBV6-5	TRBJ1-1	CASSPPGVNTEAFF	TGTGCCAGCAGCCCGCCGGGGGTGAACACTGAAGCTTTCTTT
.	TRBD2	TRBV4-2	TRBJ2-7	CASSQVPQLAGNYEQYF	TGTGCCAGCAGCCAAGTCCCTCAACTAGCGGGGAACTACGAGCAGTACTTC
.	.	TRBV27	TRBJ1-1	CASSSRGGNTEAFF	TGTGCCAGCAGTAGCCGGGGAGGTAACACTGAAGCTTTCTTT
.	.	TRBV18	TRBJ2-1	CASSPLGSNEQFF	TGTGCCAGCTCACCACTAGGGAGCAATGAGCAGTTCTTC
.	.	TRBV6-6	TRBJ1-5	CASSRDSNQPQHF	TGTGCCAGCAGTAGAGATAGCAATCAGCCCCAGCATTTT
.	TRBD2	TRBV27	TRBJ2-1	CASRRLAGNYNEQFF	TGTGCCAGCAGAAGACTAGCGGGAAACTACAATGAGCAGTTCTTC
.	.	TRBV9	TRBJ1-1	CASSPGTEAFF	TGTGCCAGCAGTCCCGGGACTGAAGCTTTCTTT
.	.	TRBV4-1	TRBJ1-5	CASSQLTVNQPQHF	TGCGCCAGCAGCCAGTTGACAGTAAATCAGCCCCAGCATTTT
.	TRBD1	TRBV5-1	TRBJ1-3	CASSPSGGSSGNTIYF	TGCGCCAGCAGCCCCTCAGGGGGCTCTTCTGGAAACACCATATATTTT
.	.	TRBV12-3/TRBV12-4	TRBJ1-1	CASSLAATEAFF	TGTGCCAGCAGTTTAGCAGCCACTGAAGCTTTCTTT
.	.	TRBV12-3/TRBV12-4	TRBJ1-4	CASSLGGRSELFF	TGTGCCAGCAGTTTAGGTGGCAGGTCCGAGCTGTTTTTT
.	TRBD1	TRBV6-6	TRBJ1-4	CASSYKGTANEKLFF	TGTGCCAGCAGTTACAAGGGGACAGCTAATGAAAAACTGTTTTTT
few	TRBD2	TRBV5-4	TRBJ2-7	CASSQTSGSSYEQYF	TGTGCCAGCAGCCAGACTAGCGGGAGTTCTTACGAGCAGTACTTC
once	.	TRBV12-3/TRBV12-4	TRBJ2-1	CASSLGLYNEQFF	TGTGCCAGCAGCTTGGGACTCTACAATGAGCAGTTCTTC
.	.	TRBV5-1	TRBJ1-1	CASRQQANTEAFF	TGCGCCAGCAGGCAACAGGCCAACACTGAAGCTTTCTTT
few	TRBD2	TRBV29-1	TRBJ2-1	CSVEAGERKGNEQFF	TGCAGCGTCGAGGCGGGAGAGAGAAAGGGGAATGAGCAGTTCTTC
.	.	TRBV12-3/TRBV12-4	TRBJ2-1	CASTPSRVNEQFF	TGTGCCAGCACCCCCTCGCGGGTCAATGAGCAGTTCTTC
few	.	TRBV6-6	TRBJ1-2	CASRTAYTEDGYTF	TGTGCCAGCAGAACGGCTTATACAGAAGATGGCTACACCTTC
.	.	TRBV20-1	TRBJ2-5	CSASKQHAETQYF	TGCAGTGCTAGTAAACAGCATGCGGAGACCCAGTACTTC
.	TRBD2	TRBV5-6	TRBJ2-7	CASSLAGASYEQYF	TGTGCCAGCTCCCTAGCGGGTGCCTCCTACGAGCAGTACTTC
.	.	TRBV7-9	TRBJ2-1	CASSSQARTYNEQFF	TGTGCCAGCAGCTCCCAAGCGAGAACCTACAATGAGCAGTTCTTC
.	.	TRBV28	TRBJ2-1	CASHQVAQQYNEQFF	TGTGCCAGTCACCAGGTAGCGCAACAATACAATGAGCAGTTCTTC
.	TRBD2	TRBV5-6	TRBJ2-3	CASSFRTSGGITDTQYF	TGTGCCAGCAGCTTCAGGACTAGCGGGGGTATCACAGATACGCAGTATTTT
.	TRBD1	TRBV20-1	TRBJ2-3	CSASTTGGFADTQYF	TGCAGTGCTAGTACCACAGGGGGTTTTGCAGATACGCAGTATTTT
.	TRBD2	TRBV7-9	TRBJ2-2	CASSPPGLDFPGELFF	TGTGCCAGCAGCCCCCCGGGACTAGATTTCCCCGGGGAGCTGTTTTTT
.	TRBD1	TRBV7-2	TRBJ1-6	CASSRDRGQSPLHF	TGTGCCAGCAGCAGGGACAGGGGCCAATCACCCCTCCACTTT
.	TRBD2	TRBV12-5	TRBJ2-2	CASVPSGSTGELFF	TGTGCTAGTGTCCCTAGCGGGAGTACCGGGGAGCTGTTTTTT
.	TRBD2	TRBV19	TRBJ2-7	CASSIETGSGVYEQYF	TGTGCCAGTAGTATAGAAACCGGGAGCGGGGTCTACGAGCAGTACTTC
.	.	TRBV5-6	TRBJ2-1	CASSLTSRINEQFF	TGTGCCAGCAGCTTGACTAGCCGCATCAATGAGCAGTTCTTC
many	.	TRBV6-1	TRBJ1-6	CASSEQAVLVTPLHF	TGTGCCAGCAGTGAGCAGGCCGTTTTGGTGACACCCCTCCACTTT
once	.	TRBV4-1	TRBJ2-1	CASSPMRPTSGDNEQFF	TGCGCCAGCAGCCCAATGCGACCCACTAGTGGGGACAATGAGCAGTTCTTC
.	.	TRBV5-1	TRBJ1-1	CASSQIGPRTEAFF	TGCGCCAGCAGCCAGATTGGGCCCCGGACTGAAGCTTTCTTT